Listed below are T cell receptor beta chains from one sample, sequenced in a study of blood T cells in healthy people across ages. A single record per CDR3 protein comes from TCRdb applying MiXCR to the 5' RACE reads. Of about 570,000 distinct CDR3 sequences in the sample, about 29% were seen once. The sample also formed part of further work on T cells of mothers and their children.

The specimen sequenced was blood. The receptors here all came from a boy between 2 and 15 years old in good health. The CDR3 runs from the conserved cysteine through the conserved F or W.

len: 10
j_gene: .
v_gene: TRBV29-1
CDR3aa: CSVARNEQFF

len: 12
j_gene: TRBJ1-2
v_gene: TRBV20-1
CDR3aa: CSARGGLYGYTF

len: 11
j_gene: TRBJ2-3
v_gene: TRBV5-1
CDR3aa: CASIASDTQYF

len: 14
j_gene: TRBJ2-1
v_gene: TRBV6-6
CDR3aa: CASSYGSSYNEQFF

len: 15
j_gene: TRBJ2-7
v_gene: TRBV7-2
CDR3aa: CASSLIGTETYEQYF

len: 17
j_gene: TRBJ2-7
v_gene: TRBV10-3
CDR3aa: CAISDPTSGRGPYEQYF

len: 19
j_gene: TRBJ2-1
v_gene: TRBV7-8
CDR3aa: CASSLVPTLSGRAYNEQFF

len: 14
j_gene: TRBJ1-2
v_gene: TRBV19
CDR3aa: CASRSGQGIYGYTF

len: 15
j_gene: TRBJ2-1
v_gene: TRBV20-1
CDR3aa: CSAPPVARSYNEQFF

len: 15
j_gene: TRBJ2-5
v_gene: TRBV3-1
CDR3aa: CASSAAGTGLETQYF

len: 14
j_gene: TRBJ2-1
v_gene: TRBV2
CDR3aa: CASFQRGSNNEQFF

len: 20
j_gene: TRBJ2-4
v_gene: TRBV9
CDR3aa: CATYSRSLAGGPACRNIQYF

len: 13
j_gene: TRBJ2-7
v_gene: TRBV18
CDR3aa: CASSPSGNYEQYF

len: 13
j_gene: TRBJ2-1
v_gene: TRBV6-2/TRBV6-3
CDR3aa: CASSYGGAREQFF

len: 13
j_gene: TRBJ1-1
v_gene: TRBV6-2/TRBV6-3
CDR3aa: CVSSSSTNTEAFF

len: 18
j_gene: TRBJ1-6
v_gene: TRBV27
CDR3aa: CASSPLSISGTGHSPLHF

len: 14
j_gene: TRBJ1-5
v_gene: TRBV29-1
CDR3aa: CSVGGDRGNQPQHF

len: 10
j_gene: TRBJ2-7
v_gene: TRBV12-3/TRBV12-4
CDR3aa: CASSLDEQYF

len: 15
j_gene: TRBJ2-2
v_gene: TRBV6-4
CDR3aa: CASSVTGGAGGELFF

len: 14
j_gene: TRBJ2-5
v_gene: TRBV20-1
CDR3aa: CSAREGGSRETQYF

len: 17
j_gene: TRBJ2-5
v_gene: TRBV10-2
CDR3aa: CASSESVFERGKETQYF

len: 15
j_gene: TRBJ2-1
v_gene: TRBV20-1
CDR3aa: CSASLPDSGLNEQFF

len: 14
j_gene: TRBJ2-5
v_gene: TRBV12-3/TRBV12-4
CDR3aa: CASSMGHGRETQYF

len: 14
j_gene: TRBJ2-7
v_gene: TRBV20-1
CDR3aa: CSARGLETSYEQYF

len: 14
j_gene: .
v_gene: TRBV10-3
CDR3aa: CAISPGTVRNEQFF

len: 16
j_gene: .
v_gene: TRBV7-3
CDR3aa: CASSFTTSGGYNEQFF

len: 14
j_gene: TRBJ1-4
v_gene: TRBV18
CDR3aa: CASSRSATNEKLFF

len: 15
j_gene: TRBJ2-3
v_gene: TRBV15
CDR3aa: CATSSSGGPTDTQYF

len: 16
j_gene: TRBJ2-6
v_gene: TRBV5-1
CDR3aa: CASNPQPSSGANVLTF

len: 14
j_gene: TRBJ2-7
v_gene: TRBV30
CDR3aa: CAWSVGTGDGEQYF

len: 12
j_gene: TRBJ1-4
v_gene: TRBV20-1
CDR3aa: CSARGDSEKLFF